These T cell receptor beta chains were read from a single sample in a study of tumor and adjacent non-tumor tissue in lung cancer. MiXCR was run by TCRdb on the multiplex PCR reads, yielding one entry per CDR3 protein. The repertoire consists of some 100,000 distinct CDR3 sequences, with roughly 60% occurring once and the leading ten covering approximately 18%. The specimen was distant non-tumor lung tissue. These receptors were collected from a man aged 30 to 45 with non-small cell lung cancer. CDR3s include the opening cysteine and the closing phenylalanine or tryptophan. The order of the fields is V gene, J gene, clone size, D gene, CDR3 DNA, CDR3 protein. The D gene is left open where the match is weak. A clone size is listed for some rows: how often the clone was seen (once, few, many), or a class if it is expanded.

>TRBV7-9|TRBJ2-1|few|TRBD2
TGTGCCAGCAGTCGACTAGCGGCCTACAATGAGCAGTTCTTC
CASSRLAAYNEQFF
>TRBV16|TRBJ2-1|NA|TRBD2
TGTGCCAGCAGTCAAGCAGAACTAGCGGGGGGGGACCATGAGCAGCTCTTC
CASSQAELAGGDHEQLF
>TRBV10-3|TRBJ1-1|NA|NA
TGTGCCAGCCGGGGAGGGAACACTGAAGCTTCCTTT
CASRGGNTEASF
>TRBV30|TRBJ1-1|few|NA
TGTGCCTGGAGTGTAAGCGAGGGCACTGAAGCTTTCTTT
CAWSVSEGTEAFF
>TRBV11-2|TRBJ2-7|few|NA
TGTGCCAGCAGCTTAGCTCAGGGGAGCGGCGAGCAGTACTTC
CASSLAQGSGEQYF
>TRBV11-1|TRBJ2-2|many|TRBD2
TGTGCCAGCAGCTTAGGAGGGAGGGCCGGGGAGCTGTTTTTT
CASSLGGRAGELFF
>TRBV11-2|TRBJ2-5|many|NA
TGTGCCAACAGCTTAGATCCCCGGTTTGAGGCCCAGTACTTC
CANSLDPRFEAQYF
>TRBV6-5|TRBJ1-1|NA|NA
TGTACCAGCAGTTACTCGGCGGACCCGATGAACACTGAAGCTTTCTTT
CTSSYSADPMNTEAFF
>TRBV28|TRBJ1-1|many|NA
TGTGCCAGCAGTCAACAGACGGTTGCTGAAGCTTTCTTT
CASSQQTVAEAFF
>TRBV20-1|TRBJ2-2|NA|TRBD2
TGCAGTGCTGGAGACCCAACCGGGACTAGCACCGGGGAGCTGTTTTTT
CSAGDPTGTSTGELFF
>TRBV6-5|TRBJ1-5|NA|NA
TGTGCAAGCAGTCCGAGGGGTTATAGCAATGAGCCCCAGCATTTT
CASSPRGYSNEPQHF
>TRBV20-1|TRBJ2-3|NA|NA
TGCAGTGCTTTCCGGGACCAAGGCAATACGCAGTATTTT
CSAFRDQGNTQYF
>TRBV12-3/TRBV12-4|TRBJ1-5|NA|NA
TGTCTCAGCAGGGCGATAAATCAGCCCCAGCATTTT
CLSRAINQPQHF
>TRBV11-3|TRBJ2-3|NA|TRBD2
TGTGCCAGCAGCAGGGGGACTAGCGGGCGGTCAGTTACGCAGTTTTTT
CASSRGTSGRSVTQFF
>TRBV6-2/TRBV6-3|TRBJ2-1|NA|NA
TGTGCGAGCAGCCGACTTGGCAAGACCCTTACTTACAATGAGAAGTTCTTC
CASSRLGKTLTYNEKFF
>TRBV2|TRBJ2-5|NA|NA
TGTGCCAGTACCCAGGCGGGCCAGTCGCAGACCCAGTACTTC
CASTQAGQSQTQYF
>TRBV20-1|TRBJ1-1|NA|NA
TGCACTGCTAGCCCCGGGACTAACACTGAAGCTATCTTT
CTASPGTNTEAIF
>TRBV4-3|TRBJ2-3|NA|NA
TGCGCCAGCATCCAAGGTGCGACAGGAGGCGGGTATACGCAGTATTTT
CASIQGATGGGYTQYF
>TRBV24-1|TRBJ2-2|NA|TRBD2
TGTGCCACCAGTGGGGGGGGAAAAGCGGAGAGGACGGGGGTGCTGTTTTTT
CATSGGGKAERTGVLFF
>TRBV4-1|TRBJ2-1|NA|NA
TGCGCCAGCAGCCAGGGATCTTTCTTAGGTGTGCAGCTCTTC
CASSQGSFLGVQLF